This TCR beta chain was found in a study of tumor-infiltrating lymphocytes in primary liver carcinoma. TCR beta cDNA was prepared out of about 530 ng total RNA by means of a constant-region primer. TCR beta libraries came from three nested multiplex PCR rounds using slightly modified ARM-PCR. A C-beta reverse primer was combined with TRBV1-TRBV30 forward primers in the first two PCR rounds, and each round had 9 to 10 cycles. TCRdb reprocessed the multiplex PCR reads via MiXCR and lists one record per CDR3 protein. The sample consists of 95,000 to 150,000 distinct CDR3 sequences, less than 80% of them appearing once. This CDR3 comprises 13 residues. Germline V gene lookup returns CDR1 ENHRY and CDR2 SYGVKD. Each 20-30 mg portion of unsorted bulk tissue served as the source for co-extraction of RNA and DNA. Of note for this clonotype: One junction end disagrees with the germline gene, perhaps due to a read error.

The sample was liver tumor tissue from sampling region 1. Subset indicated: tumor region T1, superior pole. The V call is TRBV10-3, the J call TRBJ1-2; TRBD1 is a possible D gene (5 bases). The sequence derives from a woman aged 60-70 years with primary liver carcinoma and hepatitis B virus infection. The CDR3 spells CVISEGQGYGYTF. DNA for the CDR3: TGTGTCATCAGTGAAGGTCAGGGATACGGCTACACCTTC.